This TCR beta chain was sequenced for a study of beta chain features in type 1 diabetes. The study's findings and limits: A moderate, significant TCRB CDR3 shortening appeared in type 1 diabetes across four CD4+ subsets. Diminished insertions and augmented deletions at VDJ junctions characterized type 1 diabetes patients.

Turning to this clone: Its antigen remains unidentified.

By way of CD45RO/CCR7/CD25/CD127/CD95/CD27, the CD4+ regulatory, stem cell-like memory, central memory and naive cells were sorted. As every portion of the isolated RNA was reverse transcribed, the sequencing read expressed TCRB transcripts. This table comes from immunoSEQ multiplex PCR, and its TCRdb copy is limited to in-frame clones, with some not included. Here the sample spans some 330,000 clones, roughly 13% being singletons. Material for sequencing was naive CD4+ T cells from blood. The sequence was obtained from a woman aged 18-29 years with type 1 diabetes.

CDR3 region: CASSLARLRRQETQYF. The CDR3 DNA reads as TGTGCCAGCAGCTTAGCGAGGCTACGGCGGCAAGAGACCCAGTACTTC. The chain recombines TRBV7-8 with TRBJ2-5, with unresolved D. The CDR3 runs to 16 residues. Per germline, CDR1 SGHVS and CDR2 FQNEAQ. With 0 bases removed from V and 2 bases from J, the gap between germline ends came to 13 bases.